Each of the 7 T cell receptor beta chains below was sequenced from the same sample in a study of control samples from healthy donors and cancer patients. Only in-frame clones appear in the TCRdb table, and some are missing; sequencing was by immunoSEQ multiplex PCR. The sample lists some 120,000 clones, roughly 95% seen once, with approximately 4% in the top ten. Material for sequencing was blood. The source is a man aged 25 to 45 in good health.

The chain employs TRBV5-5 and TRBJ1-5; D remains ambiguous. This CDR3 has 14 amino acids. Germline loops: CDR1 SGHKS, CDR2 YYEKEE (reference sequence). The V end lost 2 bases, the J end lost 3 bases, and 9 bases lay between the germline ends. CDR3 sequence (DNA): TGTGCCAGCAGCTTTTACGGCTCCAATCAGCCCCAGCATTTT. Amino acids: CASSFYGSNQPQHF.

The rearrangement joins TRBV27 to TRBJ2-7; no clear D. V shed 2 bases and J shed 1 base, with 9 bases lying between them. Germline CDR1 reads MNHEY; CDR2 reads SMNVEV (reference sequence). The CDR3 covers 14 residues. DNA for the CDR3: TGTGCCAGCAGTTTAGTCAGCCTTTCCTACGAGCAGTACTTC. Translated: CASSLVSLSYEQYF.

CDR3 nucleotides: TGTGCCAGCAGCCCTTGGTTGGGAGGCCAGCCCCAGCATTTT. Amino acid sequence: CASSPWLGGQPQHF. The V call is TRBV28, the J call TRBJ1-5; D unclear. This CDR3 spans 14 amino acids. Trimming cost V 6 bases and J 7 bases, with 16 bases left between them. The germline CDR1 and CDR2 sequences are MDHEN and SYDVKM.

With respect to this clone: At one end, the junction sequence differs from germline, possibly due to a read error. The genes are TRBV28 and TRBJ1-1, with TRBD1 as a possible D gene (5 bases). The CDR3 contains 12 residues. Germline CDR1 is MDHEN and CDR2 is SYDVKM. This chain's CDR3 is CASSLGAPSLIF. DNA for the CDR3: TGTGCCAGCAGTTTAGGGGCCCCGAGTCTTATCTTT.

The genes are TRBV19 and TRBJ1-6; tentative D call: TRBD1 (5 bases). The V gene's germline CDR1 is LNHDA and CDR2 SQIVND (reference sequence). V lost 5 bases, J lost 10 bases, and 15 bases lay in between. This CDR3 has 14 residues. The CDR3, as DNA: TGTGCCAGTAGTTTTGAGGGGAGGTTATCACCCCTCCACTTT. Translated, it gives CASSFEGRLSPLHF. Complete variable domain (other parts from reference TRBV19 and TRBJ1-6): DGGITQSPKYLFRKEGQNVTLSCEQNLNHDAMYWYRQDPGQGLRLIYYSQIVNDFQKGDIAEGYSVSREKKESFPLTVTSAQKNPTAFYLCASSFEGRLSPLHFGNGTRLTVT.

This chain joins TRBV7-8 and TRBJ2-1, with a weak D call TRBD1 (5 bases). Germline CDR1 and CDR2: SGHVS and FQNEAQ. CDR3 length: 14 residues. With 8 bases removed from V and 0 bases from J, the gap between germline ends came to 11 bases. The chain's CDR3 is CASGTGLSYNEQFF. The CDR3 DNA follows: TGTGCCAGCGGAACAGGTCTCTCCTACAATGAGCAGTTCTTC.

This chain's CDR3 is CASSATTGQRYEQYF. The CDR3 DNA reads as TGTGCCAGCAGCGCAACTACGGGACAGCGTTACGAGCAGTACTTC. V and J are TRBV7-6 and TRBJ2-7; 7 bases are shared with TRBD1. This CDR3 spans 15 amino acids. Germline V gene lookup returns CDR1 SGHVS and CDR2 FNYEAQ. With 5 bases clipped from V and 4 bases from J, the junction kept 11 bases outside the gene matches. Together with reference TRBV7-6 and TRBJ2-7, the CDR3 gives the full variable domain: GAGVSQSPRYKVTKRGQDVALRCDPISGHVSLYWYRQALGQGPEFLTYFNYEAQQDKSGLPNDRFSAERPEGSISTLTIQRTEQRDSAMYRCASSATTGQRYEQYFGPGTRLTVT.